The text below deals with one T cell receptor beta chain. Then a second PCR, running about 6 to 12 cycles, was carried out with a sample-barcoded 5' primer and a J-beta primer mix. TCRdb reanalysed the 5' RACE reads using MiXCR and keeps one entry per CDR3 protein. Of under 1,100,000 distinct CDR3 sequences in the sample, 20% to 25% are singletons; the top ten hold approximately 0.7%. The record originates from a study of blood T cells in healthy people across ages. This CDR3 comprises 17 residues. Unmatched junction bases numbered 9, after V lost 0 bases and J lost 2 bases. CDR1 is LGHNA, CDR2 YNFKEQ, per germline. Investigators took about 9.2 milliliters of peripheral blood from every donor. These data also formed part of another study, on T cells of mothers and their children. Turning to that study: Samples came from a few healthy Caucasian mothers and their six children.

The TCR originated in a girl aged 2-10 years in good health. The source material was blood. The gene calls are TRBV4-2 and TRBJ2-7, with 8 nucleotides matching TRBD2. The CDR3 DNA reads TGTGCCAGCAGCCAAGATGGGGATAGCGGGACTCCCTACGAGCAGTACTTC. The encoded protein is CASSQDGDSGTPYEQYF.